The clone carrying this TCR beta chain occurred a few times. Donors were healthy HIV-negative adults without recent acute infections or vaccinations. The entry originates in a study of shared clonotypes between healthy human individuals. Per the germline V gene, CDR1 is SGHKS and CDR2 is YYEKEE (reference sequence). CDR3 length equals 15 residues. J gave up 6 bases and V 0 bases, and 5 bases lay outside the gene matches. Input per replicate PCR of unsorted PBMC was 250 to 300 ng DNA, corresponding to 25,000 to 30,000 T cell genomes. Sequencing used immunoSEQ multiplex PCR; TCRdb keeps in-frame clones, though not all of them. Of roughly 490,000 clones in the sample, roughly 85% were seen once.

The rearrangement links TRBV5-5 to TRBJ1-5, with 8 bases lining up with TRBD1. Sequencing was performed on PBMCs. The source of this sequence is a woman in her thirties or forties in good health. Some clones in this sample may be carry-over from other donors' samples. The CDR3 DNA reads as TGTGCCAGCAGCTTGGGGACAGGGTCGCGTCAGCCCCAGCATTTT. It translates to CASSLGTGSRQPQHF.